This TCR beta chain appears in the sequencing data of a study of long-term antiretroviral therapy in people with HIV (dated by TCRdb to between 2020 and 2023). The study in broad terms: The earliest samples were collected approximately a decade before the 2015 WHO recommendation for immediate ART, a period when ART was typically delayed until CD4 counts fell. Whether ART initiation and durable HIV suppression were associated with changes in peripheral blood TRB repertoire composition and diversity was tested in a retrospective serial study. Among the roughly 30 participants with HIV, fewer than twelve were female. No cross-contamination during QIAcube processing turned up in test extractions that ran a monoclonal T-cell line alongside more than 30 polyclonal samples. From some 33 adults with confirmed HIV infection, the cohort provided 150 to 200 cryopreserved PBMC samples, gathered serially across a mean of around six years (range 1-12).

Overall study results and their limits: HIV repertoires had narrower CDR3 length ranges than controls, and the network structure suggested an antigen-experienced repertoire that shifted only slightly toward naive after ART. Starting ART was linked to a significant rise in TRB diversity, yet even after long-term ART the diversity remained significantly lower than in transplant donor controls. Since PBMC availability was limited, sequencing covered only the TCR beta chain, with no alpha chain pairing. Because pre-ART samples had limited cell numbers, profiling was done on unsorted PBMC rather than on sorted CD4+ and CD8+ T cells. Samples dated from the mid-2000s to the late 2010s, and the ART regimens used may be less effective than current ones. Inferences about post-ART repertoire changes were limited because no data were available on ART adherence, viral resistance or therapy changes. The repertoire was dominated across all time points by expanded TRB clones identified before ART initiation, although this dominance was seen to fluctuate and to decrease in many PLHIV after ART.

Worth noting for this clone: No antigen is known for it. No quality values exist for individual bases; no much larger clone is one base distant.

The immunoSEQ hsTCRB v3.0 assay was used at survey level resolution to sequence the TRB variable region. TRB sequencing targeted a depth of 40,000-50,000 T-cell genomes per sample. An Illumina MiSeq with a v3 150-cycle kit was used to sequence the pooled TRB libraries. The authors' pipeline ran thus. Repertoire analysis was run in R within a reproducible Nextflow workflow that covered QC, data transformation and analysis. Custom analyses were implemented in LymphoSeq2, an R package for AIRR-Seq data exploration. After excluding several samples that yielded fewer than 5000 total TRB sequences, some 180 HIV repertoires remained for analysis. Among the approximately 180 HIV repertoires that were kept, almost 60 were collected before ART initiation and more than 120 were collected after ART initiation. Repertoires were downsampled to 5000 TRB nucleotide sequences, and summary statistics were averaged over 100 downsampling iterations. TRB sequences were retained for analysis only if CDR3 regions of at least seven amino acids were present. Two measures captured diversity: a Shannon entropy-derived clonality score and the Gini coefficient. In the repertoire networks, any two of the top 5000 CDR3 amino acid sequences were linked whenever the two sequences differed by an edit distance of one. For TRB CDR3 amino acid sequences, antigen specificity groups and MHC restriction were predicted with GLIPH2. Known CMV, EBV, HIV or tissue antigen associations were flagged by matching CDR3 amino acid sequences against VDJdb and McPAS-TCR. Pre-ART, post-ART and control groups were compared with Wilcoxon signed-rank tests and Holm-Bonferroni correction. In its TCRdb copy, this immuneACCESS table keeps in-frame sequences only and misses some clones. Where compared with another copy, unresolved V genes explain less than half of these, and the others have no known cause. V and J calls and clone size are copied from that table; D and trimming were computed from the DNA. Counted in this sample were around 26,000 clones; around 80% of them appeared once. The biggest ten clones account for about 15% of the sample.

To be included, a participant needed at least one PBMC sample from before ART initiation plus at least two post-ART samples. Every participant with HIV received treatment in the United States of America. Before DNA extraction, cryopreserved samples of 1-10 million PBMC were thawed and then washed. At the time of the earliest PBMC sample, participants with HIV were aged between about 23 and 54 years. Each participant contributed PBMC samples from 1-4 timepoints before ART initiation and 2-8 timepoints after ART initiation, with a median of 7 samples. Serial HIV viral load, CD4+ T-cell count, ART history and demographic data were obtained for every participant. Using a Qiagen kit on a QIAcube, genomic DNA was extracted from unsorted PBMC, with samples processed in batches of 12. The CDR3 contains 15 residues, cysteine and phenylalanine counted. The entry retains the CDR3 DNA only, 45 bases that are in frame from base 1. Per the germline V gene (reference sequence), GTSNPN is the CDR1 and SVGIG is the CDR2. Deletion took 2 bases off V and 6 bases off J, with a span of 16 bases between the germline ends.

The material was unsorted PBMCs, obtained approximately 4.1 years after starting antiretroviral therapy. The V gene is TRBV30 and the J gene is TRBJ2-2; the D gene cannot be named for sure. The sequence came from a young man with HIV. The base sequence is TGTGCCTGGAGTTCGCTGTCAGGTTGGGCCGGGGAGCTGTTTTTT. It specifies CAWSSLSGWAGELFF.